The 21 T cell receptor beta chains below come from one sample, sequenced in a study of cytomegalovirus exposure and HLA in healthy donors. Amplification used 60 Vbeta primers and 13 Jbeta primers. TCRdb's table, derived via immunoSEQ multiplex PCR, lists solely in-frame clones and lacks some. The data show under 100,000 clones, with roughly 61% seen just once and 15% held by the top ten. Sample: PBMCs. Source of these receptors: a woman aged 40 to 55 in good health and CMV-seropositive.

The chain couples TRBV10-3 to TRBJ1-2; a weak D match, TRBD1 (6 bases). This CDR3 has 12 residues. CDR1 ENHRY and CDR2 SYGVKD come from the germline V gene. V lost 6 bases and J 3 bases, leaving 8 bases between the germline ends. The CDR3 DNA reads TGTGCCATCAGGGACAGAGACTATGGCTACACCTTC. Its translation: CAIRDRDYGYTF.

The chain recombines TRBV2 with TRBJ1-2; TRBD1 is a possible D gene (5 bases). Germline CDR1 SNHLY, CDR2 FYNNEI. The CDR3 runs 14 residues. V lost 4 bases and J 2 bases, leaving 11 bases between the germline ends. The CDR3, as DNA: TGTGCCAGCAGTGGAGGCAGACAGAACTATGGCTACACCTTC. Translated, it gives CASSGGRQNYGYTF.

V gene TRBV29-1 combines with J gene TRBJ2-7; a weak D match, TRBD2 (5 bases). Germline CDR1 reads SQVTM; CDR2 reads ANQGSEA. V was shortened by 4 bases and J by 0 bases, with 10 bases between the two germline ends. The CDR3 runs 13 residues. The CDR3 is CSVVSSDSYEQYF. The CDR3 bases are TGCAGCGTTGTGAGTAGCGACTCCTACGAGCAGTACTTC.

J is TRBJ2-7 and V is TRBV2; TRBD2 aligns across 7 bases. With V trimmed by 10 bases and J by 6 bases, 15 bases remained unmatched. The germline V gene has CDR1 SNHLY and CDR2 FYNNEI. CDR3 size: 14 residues. The CDR3 coding sequence is TGTGCCATCGGTGGGGAGGGAAGGTCCGGCGAGCAGTACTTC. Amino acids: CAIGGEGRSGEQYF.

This clone has just a few counts. The chain carries TRBV7-9 and TRBJ2-5, with 8 bases matching TRBD1. There are 13 residues in the CDR3. Unmatched junction bases numbered 3, after V lost 4 bases and J lost 5 bases. Germline loops: CDR1 SEHNR, CDR2 FQNEAQ (reference sequence). This CDR3 reads CASSSRDRETQYF. Here the CDR3 DNA reads TGTGCCAGCAGCTCCCGGGACAGGGAGACCCAGTACTTC.

The chain carries TRBV11-2 and TRBJ1-1; D is uncertain. Germline V CDR1 and CDR2: SGHAT, FQNNGV. The CDR3 is made up of 14 amino acids. Trimming removed 5 bases at V and 0 bases at J, with 10 bases between. CDR3 sequence reads: CASSTNSLNTEAFF. CDR3 DNA: TGTGCCAGCAGCACCAACAGCCTGAACACTGAAGCTTTCTTT.

The J gene is TRBJ2-6, the V gene TRBV5-1; 7 bases fit TRBD1. V lost 4 bases and J lost 0; bases outside the gene matches: 13. This CDR3 has 19 amino acids. Germline CDR1 SGHRS, CDR2 YFSETQ. CDR3 coding DNA: TGCGCCAGCAGCCCTAATCCCGGACAGGCCACCTCTGGGGCCAACGTCCTGACTTTC. Encoded protein: CASSPNPGQATSGANVLTF. Full variable domain (remainder filled in from reference TRBV5-1 and TRBJ2-6): KAGVTQTPRYLIKTRGQQVTLSCSPISGHRSVSWYQQTPGQGLQFLFEYFSETQRNKGNFPGRFSGRQFSNSRSEMNVSTLELGDSALYLCASSPNPGQATSGANVLTFGAGSRLTVL.

The chain joins TRBV9 to TRBJ2-7; TRBD1 aligns across 7 bases. The CDR3 runs 13 residues. Unmatched junction bases numbered 9, after V lost 7 bases and J lost 5 bases. Germline V gene data show CDR1 as SGDLS and CDR2 as YYNGEE. The CDR3 reads CASSRDRGDEQYF. DNA for the CDR3: TGTGCCAGCTCCCGGGACAGAGGCGACGAGCAGTACTTC.

This clone was counted a single time. This chain joins TRBV10-3 and TRBJ1-5; D remains ambiguous. Germline CDR1 and CDR2: ENHRY and SYGVKD. The CDR3 runs 13 residues. V was cut by 7 bases and J by 1 base, with 8 bases left in between. The CDR3 loop is CAIMAGSNQPQHF. The CDR3 DNA sequence: TGTGCCATCATGGCGGGAAGCAATCAGCCCCAGCATTTT.

This chain joins TRBV19 and TRBJ1-5, with no clear D. V shed 6 bases and J shed 2 bases, with 8 bases lying between them. The CDR3 sequence is 13 residues long. Per germline, CDR1 LNHDA and CDR2 SQIVND (reference sequence). The CDR3 is CASSTVGNQPQHF. CDR3 DNA: TGTGCCAGTAGCACGGTGGGCAATCAGCCCCAGCATTTT.

This clone was seen only a few times. The J gene is TRBJ2-2, the V gene TRBV2, with D tentatively TRBD2 (7 bases). The CDR3 contains 17 residues. Germline assignment: CDR1 SNHLY and CDR2 FYNNEI. Trimming pared 7 bases from V and 3 bases from J, leaving 21 bases between. CDR3 sequence reads: CASIGGGGGGDTGELFF. DNA for the CDR3: TGTGCCAGCATTGGAGGTGGGGGAGGGGGGGACACCGGGGAGCTGTTTTTT.

In its sample, this clone was seen once. The V call is TRBV5-1, the J call TRBJ2-2; weak D call: TRBD1 (5 bases). Trimming pared 2 bases from V and 4 bases from J, leaving 12 bases between. The CDR3 covers 15 residues. The germline V gene has CDR1 SGHRS and CDR2 YFSETQ. This chain's CDR3 is CASSFRETGTGELFF. The DNA for the CDR3 is TGCGCCAGCAGCTTCAGGGAAACGGGCACCGGGGAGCTGTTTTTT.

The chain recombines TRBV7-2 with TRBJ1-1; D not resolved. The germline V gene encodes CDR1 SGHTA and CDR2 FQGNSA. With 1 base removed from V and 5 bases from J, the gap between germline ends came to 8 bases. The CDR3 consists of 13 residues. CDR3: CASSLVERTEAFF. The CDR3 DNA is TGTGCCAGCAGCTTAGTTGAGCGTACTGAAGCTTTCTTT.

The chain is built from TRBV9 and TRBJ1-1; TRBD1 might be the D (6 bases). Germline CDR1 reads SGDLS; CDR2 reads YYNGEE. The CDR3 extends over 14 amino acids. V was trimmed by 0 bases and J by 4 bases, leaving 10 bases between them. The CDR3 region is CASSVESRGTEAFF. The CDR3 DNA reads TGTGCCAGCAGCGTAGAGAGCAGGGGCACTGAAGCTTTCTTT.

This clone was seen only once. The rearrangement uses TRBV18 and TRBJ1-3; 7 bases agree with TRBD1. This CDR3 region has 14 residues. Trimming removed 3 bases from V and 7 bases from J; junction bases left unmatched: 6. CDR1 is KGHSH, CDR2 LQKENI, per germline. The CDR3 region is CASSPASGGNTIYF. As DNA, the CDR3 is TGTGCCAGCTCACCGGCGTCAGGGGGGAACACCATATATTTT. Full variable domain (outside the CDR3, taken from reference TRBV18 and TRBJ1-3): NAGVMQNPRHLVRRRGQEARLRCSPMKGHSHVYWYRQLPEEGLKFMVYLQKENIIDESGMPKERFSAEFPKEGPSILRIQQVVRGDSAAYFCASSPASGGNTIYFGEGSWLTVV.

The V call is TRBV28, the J call TRBJ1-3; TRBD1 matches at 7 bases. CDR3 size: 19 residues. V trimming: 6 bases; J trimming: 3 bases; junction bases outside the gene matches: 20. CDR1 and CDR2 from the germline V gene are MDHEN and SYDVKM. CDR3 residues: CASRGDRDSRSHLGNTIYF. CDR3 bases: TGTGCCAGCAGGGGGGACCGGGACAGCCGATCCCACCTTGGAAACACCATATATTTT.

The rearrangement uses TRBV6-5 and TRBJ1-1; D gene ambiguous. The CDR3 has 15 residues. Trimming cost V 5 bases and J 3 bases, with 16 bases left between them. Germline-derived CDR1 and CDR2 are MNHEY and SVGAGI. CDR3 sequence: CASSLRPAGYTEAFF. The CDR3 coding sequence is TGTGCCAGCAGTCTTCGACCCGCCGGGTACACTGAAGCTTTCTTT.

The DNA for the CDR3 is TGTGCCAGCAGCCCGCCGGGACAGGGGTATGGCTACACCTTC. Its translation is CASSPPGQGYGYTF. The V and J genes are TRBV14 and TRBJ1-2, with 10 bases matching TRBD1. Trimming cost V 4 bases and J 5 bases; bases outside gene matches: 4. Germline V gene lookup returns CDR1 SGHDN and CDR2 FVKESK. This CDR3 spans 14 amino acids.

This chain connects TRBV5-1 to TRBJ1-1; the D is unclear. Per the germline V gene, CDR1 is SGHRS and CDR2 is YFSETQ. The CDR3 loop spans 14 amino acids. Trimming stripped 1 base from V and 7 bases from J, with 14 bases between. Here the CDR3 reads CASSLNLVVNEAFF. The DNA of the CDR3 is TGCGCCAGCAGCTTGAACTTGGTAGTGAATGAAGCTTTCTTT.

The V and J genes are TRBV6-1 and TRBJ2-2; no definite D call. The CDR3 sequence is 14 residues long. V shed 6 bases and J shed 4 bases, with 12 bases lying between them. Germline CDR1 is MNHNS and CDR2 is SASEGT. The CDR3 protein is CASRSQVLTGELFF. The CDR3 DNA reads TGTGCCAGCAGAAGCCAAGTTCTCACCGGGGAGCTGTTTTTT.

The CDR3 region is CARSVGLAGVGYNEQFF. DNA of the CDR3: TGTGCCAGAAGCGTCGGACTAGCGGGAGTGGGGTACAATGAGCAGTTCTTC. V and J are TRBV5-3 and TRBJ2-1, with 13 bases aligning to TRBD2. TRBV5-3 is known as an ORF, though its function is uncertain. There are 17 residues in the CDR3. The V and J ends lost 4 bases and 4 bases, in that order; junction bases with no gene match: 8.